One T cell receptor (beta chain) is described in this entry. The sample comes from a study of monozygotic twins with inflammatory bowel disease. The CDR3 extends over 12 amino acids. Germline CDR1 and CDR2: KGHSH and LQKENI. TCRdb reworked the 5' RACE reads into one entry per CDR3 protein, no DNA. The sample includes under 200,000 distinct CDR3 sequences. The TCR sequence derives from a human donor with ulcerative colitis or Crohn's disease, or a healthy co-twin of an affected twin (not recorded which). Sequencing used blood. The chain links TRBV18 to TRBJ2-3; absent DNA, TCRdb's TRBD2 call cannot be checked. The CDR3 sequence: CATWGVSDTQYF.